The clone carrying this T cell receptor (beta chain) was seen more than once but under ten times. Its specificity is not known. Reverse transcribing all isolated RNA meant expressed TCRB transcripts were sequenced. Profiled with immunoSEQ multiplex PCR; TCRdb holds only in-frame clones, not every one. The sample lists 150,000 to 180,000 clones; about 8.1% were seen once. Every donor had blood drawn once into heparin, around 120 mL on average. The entry originates in a study of beta chain features in type 1 diabetes. Findings and limits, study-wide: Fewer junction insertions and more nucleotide deletions appeared in type 1 diabetes patients.

The TCR comes from a man between 18 and 29 years old in good health. Input material: central memory CD4+ T cells from blood.

CDR3 region: CAWSLIGSGNTIYF. The DNA of the CDR3 is TGTGCCTGGAGTCTGATCGGCTCTGGAAACACCATATATTTT. The chain is built from TRBV30 and TRBJ1-3; no clear D. The CDR3 runs 14 residues. From germline, CDR1 is GTSNPN and CDR2 SVGIG (reference sequence). Trimming took off 2 bases at V and 0 bases at J, with 8 bases between the two ends.